This TCR beta chain comes out of a study of shared clonotypes between healthy human individuals. Assay used: immunoSEQ multiplex PCR; TCRdb lists only in-frame clones, some missing. The data show about 380,000 clones, with 96% seen just once and 0.32% held by the top ten. There were only Caucasian adults among the donors, and all lived in Nashville, Tennessee. In CD8 memory, CD45RO+ cells were put together with CCR7-negative CD45RA+ TemRA cells. Study-wide points: Generation of non-shared clonotypes was less probable than generation of clonotypes shared by all four donors.

In the case of this clone: Its antigen is unknown.

Germline lookup yields CDR1 SGHRS and CDR2 YFSETQ. After removal of 4 bases from V and 2 bases from J, the junction contained 8 bases not matched to a gene. This CDR3 comprises 15 residues. Sequencing was carried out using memory CD8+ T cells sorted from blood. Subset reported: CD45RO+ cells pooled with CCR7-negative TemRA cells. V gene TRBV5-1 combines with J gene TRBJ2-7, with 8 bases matching TRBD1. This clonotype was obtained from a man aged 25-40 years in good health. The CDR3 region has the DNA TGCGCCAGCAGCCGAACCGGGACAGGACCCTACGAGCAGTACTTC. It translates to CASSRTGTGPYEQYF.